There are a few counts of the clone carrying this TCR beta chain. The data were obtained in a study of identical twins. This CDR3 contains 15 residues. V was clipped by 1 base and J by 2 bases, with 10 bases between them. TCRdb used MiXCR to reprocess the 5' RACE reads, holding one entry per CDR3 protein. The data hold fewer than 500,000 distinct CDR3 sequences, with 14% observed a single time. Separately, the same data were catalogued under a study of yellow fever vaccine responses in identical twins.

The TCR was taken from a woman younger than 30 in good health. V gene TRBV12-3 or TRBV12-4 combines with J gene TRBJ2-3; D unresolved. Sequencing used CD4+ T cells sorted from blood. CDR3: CASSLGGWATDTQYF. The CDR3 bases are TGTGCCAGCAGTTTAGGCGGATGGGCCACAGATACGCAGTATTTT.